This T cell receptor beta chain was documented in a study of OX40 agonist ivuxolimab in advanced cancers. Whole-study context: With ivuxolimab, an agonistic anti-OX40 (CD134) antibody, patients were treated. Study observations and caveats: By week 6 at 0.1 to 3.0 mg/kg, blood CD4+ and CD8+ T cells had expanded clonally. Near-lowest levels of clonal expansion characterized partial responders at 0.1-3.0 mg/kg.

A note on this clone: The antigen is not known.

Sampling times: baseline, cycle 4 day 1, cycle 7 day 1. Sequencing used immunoSEQ multiplex PCR; TCRdb keeps in-frame clones, though not all of them. The table includes around 80,000 clones, 85% to 90% detected once. CDR3 length: 15 amino acids. V lost 5 bases, J lost 4 bases, and 14 bases lay in between. Germline values: CDR1 SGHTA, CDR2 FQGNSA. The source was CD4+ or CD8+ T cells sorted from blood, collected in a trial of the OX40 agonist ivuxolimab. The sequence came from an adult with an advanced solid tumor such as melanoma, head and neck, liver or kidney cancer. The V call is TRBV7-2, the J call TRBJ1-4; possibly TRBD1 for D (6 bases). Here the CDR3 DNA reads TGTGCCAGCAGCATCACAGGGTTTTATAATGAAAAACTGTTTTTT. Translated, it gives CASSITGFYNEKLFF.